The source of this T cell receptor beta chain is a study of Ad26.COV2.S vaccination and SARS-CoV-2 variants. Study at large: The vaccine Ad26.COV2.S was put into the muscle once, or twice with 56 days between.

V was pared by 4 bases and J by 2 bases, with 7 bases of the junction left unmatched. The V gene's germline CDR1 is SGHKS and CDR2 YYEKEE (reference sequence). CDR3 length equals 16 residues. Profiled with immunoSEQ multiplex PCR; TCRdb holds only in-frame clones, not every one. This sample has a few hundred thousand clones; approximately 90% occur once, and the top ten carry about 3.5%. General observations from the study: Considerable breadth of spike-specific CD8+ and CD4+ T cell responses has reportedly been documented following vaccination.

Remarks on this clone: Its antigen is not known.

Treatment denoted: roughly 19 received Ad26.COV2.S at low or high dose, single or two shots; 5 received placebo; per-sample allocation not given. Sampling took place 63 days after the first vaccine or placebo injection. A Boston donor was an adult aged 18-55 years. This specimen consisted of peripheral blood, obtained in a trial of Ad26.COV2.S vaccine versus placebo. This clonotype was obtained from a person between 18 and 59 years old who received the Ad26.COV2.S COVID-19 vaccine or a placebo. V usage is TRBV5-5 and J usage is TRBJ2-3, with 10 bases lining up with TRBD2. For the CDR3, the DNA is TGTGCCAGCAGCCCCCTAGCGGGGGACTTCACAGATACGCAGTATTTT. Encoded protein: CASSPLAGDFTDTQYF.